The sample holds a few counts of the clone carrying this T cell receptor (beta chain). This CDR3 spans 15 amino acids. With 2 bases removed from V and 4 bases from J, the gap between germline ends came to 14 bases. Germline values: CDR1 SGHRS, CDR2 YFSETQ. Each subset's genomic DNA was split evenly across several immunoSEQ plates. Method: immunoSEQ multiplex PCR; TCRdb's copy keeps in-frame clones and lacks some. Of 2 million to 2.5 million clones listed, over 85% are singletons. This sample was taken from a study of shared clonotypes between healthy human individuals. For the study at large: Each donor contributed plates that comprised three CD4 naive, three CD4 memory, two CD8 naive and one CD8 memory.

In the CD4+ fraction, cells were divided into CD45RA+ naive and CD45RA-negative memory subsets. Material for sequencing was naive CD4+ T cells from PBMCs. Subset indicated: CD45RA+ positively selected. The V gene is TRBV5-1, the J gene TRBJ2-3, with D perhaps matching TRBD2 (6 bases). The origin of this receptor is a man between 18 and 29 years old in good health. Some clones in this sample may be carry-over from other donors' samples. The CDR3 loop reads CASSFRGTAADTQYF. The CDR3 DNA follows: TGCGCCAGCAGCTTCCGGGGGACCGCCGCAGATACGCAGTATTTT.